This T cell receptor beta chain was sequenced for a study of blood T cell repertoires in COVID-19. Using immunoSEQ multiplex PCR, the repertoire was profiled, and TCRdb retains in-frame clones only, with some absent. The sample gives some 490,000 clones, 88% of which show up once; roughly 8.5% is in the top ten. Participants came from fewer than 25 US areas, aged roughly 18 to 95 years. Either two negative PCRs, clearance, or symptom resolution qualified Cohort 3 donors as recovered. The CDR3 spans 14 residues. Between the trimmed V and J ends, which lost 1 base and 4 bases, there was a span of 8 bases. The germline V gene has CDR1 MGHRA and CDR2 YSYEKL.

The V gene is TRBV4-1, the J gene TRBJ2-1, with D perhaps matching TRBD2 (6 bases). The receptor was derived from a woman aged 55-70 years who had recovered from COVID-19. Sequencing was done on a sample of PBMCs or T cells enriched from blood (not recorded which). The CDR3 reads CASSQVGTYNEQFF. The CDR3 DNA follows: TGCGCCAGCAGCCAAGTTGGGACTTACAATGAGCAGTTCTTC.